Following are 20 T cell receptor beta chains from one sample sequenced in a study of CD8 T cells in ankylosing spondylitis. Study-level findings and limits: Blood of patients with ankylosing spondylitis appeared to be characterized by a TCR beta motif of eight highly homologous variants.

TCRdb reprocessed the 5' RACE reads with MiXCR, giving one entry per CDR3 protein. Of approximately 400,000 distinct CDR3 sequences detected, 25% to 30% appear once; the ten largest clones hold 0.89%. These TCRs' antigens remain unknown. The sample taken for sequencing was blood, either unsorted or a sorted T cell fraction (not recorded which). All receptors come from a male donor with ankylosing spondylitis.

This clonotype was observed a single time. The rearrangement joins TRBV5-1 to TRBJ2-5, with 10 bases aligning to TRBD2. J was trimmed by 5 bases and V by 3 bases; bases with no gene match: 10. This CDR3 spans 16 amino acids. Germline V gives CDR1 SGHRS, CDR2 YFSETQ. CDR3 DNA sequence: TGCGCCAGCAGCTCCCCGCCTAGCGGGAGAGGGGAGACCCAGTACTTC. Protein: CASSSPPSGRGETQYF.

Ten or more counts support this clonotype. V and J are TRBV2 and TRBJ1-5; D uncertain. Trimming stripped 3 bases from V and 6 bases from J, with 18 bases between. The CDR3 is 16 residues long. Germline CDR1 is SNHLY and CDR2 is FYNNEI. The DNA of the CDR3 is TGTGCCAGCAGTGACCTCGGCGCCCGGATGGGTCAGCCCCAGCATTTT. Its protein is CASSDLGARMGQPQHF.

In its sample, this clonotype was seen a few times. This chain uses TRBV5-6 with TRBJ2-7; possibly TRBD1 for D (5 bases). V was pared by 4 bases and J by 7 bases, with 9 bases between. The CDR3 length is 11 residues. Looked up from germline, CDR1 is SGHDT and CDR2 is YYEEEE. CDR3 residues: CASSAGWEQYV. CDR3 in DNA: TGTGCCAGCAGCGCAGGGTGGGAGCAGTACGTC.

This clonotype was observed a handful of times. This chain links TRBV20-1 with TRBJ2-4; D unresolved. The V and J ends lost 0 bases and 3 bases respectively, with 6 bases between them. The CDR3 contains 13 residues. Germline V gene lookup returns CDR1 DFQATT and CDR2 SNEGSKA (reference sequence). The CDR3 loop is CSARDRDKNIQYF. DNA of the CDR3: TGCAGTGCTAGAGATCGAGACAAAAACATTCAGTACTTC.

In this sample, this clonotype turned up a few times. The chain carries TRBV20-1 and TRBJ2-7, with D perhaps TRBD2 (6 bases). The V end was cut by 3 bases, the J end by 0 bases, with 9 bases between. Germline V CDR1 and CDR2: DFQATT, SNEGSKA (reference sequence). The CDR3 has 13 residues. The CDR3 DNA is TGCAGTGCTAGGAAGACTAGCTCCTACGAGCAGTACTTC. Translated: CSARKTSSYEQYF.

This clonotype occurred a few times. The chain employs TRBV20-1 and TRBJ1-5; 8 bases fit TRBD1. The CDR3 consists of 14 residues. J was trimmed by 4 bases and V by 4 bases; bases with no gene match: 6. The germline CDR1 and CDR2 sequences are DFQATT and SNEGSKA (reference sequence). This CDR3 is CSATRGLSNQPQHF. CDR3 coding DNA: TGCAGTGCTACCAGGGGGCTAAGTAATCAGCCCCAGCATTTT.

There are a few counts of this clonotype. This chain links TRBV4-2 with TRBJ2-3, with D uncertain. This CDR3 contains 14 residues. Germline lookup yields CDR1 LGHNA and CDR2 YNFKEQ. V was trimmed by 0 bases and J by 3 bases, leaving 7 bases between them. CDR3 in amino acids: CASSQETVTDTQYF. CDR3 DNA sequence: TGTGCCAGCAGCCAAGAGACGGTAACAGATACGCAGTATTTT.

This chain links TRBV11-3 with TRBJ2-1, with 8 bases identical to TRBD1. Per germline, CDR1 SGHNT and CDR2 YENEEA. The CDR3 covers 16 residues. Trimming took 0 bases from V and 4 from J; bases not matched to a gene: 5. As DNA, the CDR3 is TGTGCCAGCAGCTTAGAGAGCAGGGGGCCTTACAATGAGCAGTTCTTC. Protein sequence: CASSLESRGPYNEQFF.

This clonotype turned up a few times. V and J are TRBV12-3 or TRBV12-4 and TRBJ2-3; D tentatively fits TRBD1 or TRBD2 (5 bases each). This CDR3 has 15 amino acids. V lost 4 bases, J lost 2 bases, and 13 bases lay in between. The DNA for the CDR3 is TGTGCCAGCAGTTATGGGGGAGAACTCACAGATACGCAGTATTTT. Protein: CASSYGGELTDTQYF.

The V gene is TRBV6-1, the J gene TRBJ1-3, with unresolved D. The germline V gene has CDR1 MNHNS and CDR2 SASEGT. The CDR3 has 14 residues. V lost 8 bases and J 1 base, leaving 12 bases between the germline ends. CDR3 region: CASERRQSGNTIYF. In DNA form, the CDR3 reads TGTGCCAGCGAACGACGGCAGTCTGGAAACACCATATATTTT.

This clonotype has more than one count but fewer than ten. This rearrangement joins TRBV20-1 to TRBJ2-7; tentative D call: TRBD1 (5 bases). Looked up from germline, CDR1 is DFQATT and CDR2 is SNEGSKA (reference sequence). The CDR3 is 12 amino acids. The V end lost 8 bases, the J end lost 0 bases, and 11 bases lay between the germline ends. CDR3 residues: CSPGQGSYEQYF. CDR3 sequence (DNA): TGCAGTCCTGGGCAGGGCTCCTACGAGCAGTACTTC.

This clonotype was counted at least ten times. The chain employs TRBV29-1 and TRBJ2-7; TRBD1 aligns across 11 bases. The CDR3 is 14 amino acids. Germline values: CDR1 SQVTM, CDR2 ANQGSEA. Trimming removed 4 bases from V and 5 bases from J; junction bases left unmatched: 7. In DNA form, the CDR3 reads TGCAGCGTTGTCTGGGACAGGGGGATCGACGAGCAGTACGTC. It specifies CSVVWDRGIDEQYV.

This sequence joins TRBV20-1 and TRBJ2-3; D unresolved. The germline V gene has CDR1 DFQATT and CDR2 SNEGSKA (reference sequence). V dropped 5 bases and J dropped 2 bases, with 17 bases sitting between them. The CDR3 length is 15 residues. For the CDR3, the DNA is TGCAGTGCTCTCTACCCCGGGCCTTCCACAGATACGCAGTATTTT. Translating gives CSALYPGPSTDTQYF.

This clonotype was detected only a few times. The chain couples TRBV18 to TRBJ2-7, with 12 bases lining up with TRBD1. The length of the CDR3 is 15 residues. Germline CDR1 is KGHSH and CDR2 is LQKENI. V trimming: 4 bases; J trimming: 4 bases; junction bases outside the gene matches: 5. CDR3 DNA sequence: TGTGCCAGCTCACTTCCGGGACAGGGGGCTTACGAGCAGTACTTC. This codes for CASSLPGQGAYEQYF.

V usage is TRBV27 and J usage is TRBJ1-2, with 8 bases lining up with TRBD1. There are 14 residues in the CDR3. CDR1 and CDR2 from the germline V gene are MNHEY and SMNVEV (reference sequence). After removal of 5 bases from V and 8 bases from J, the junction contained 10 bases not matched to a gene. CDR3 bases: TGTGCCAGCAGTCTGCAAACAGGGGGTGGGGGCTACACCTTC. Amino acid sequence: CASSLQTGGGGYTF.

This clonotype came up a few times. The chain combines TRBV5-1 with TRBJ2-1, with TRBD1 matching over 9 bases. Germline V lookup: CDR1 SGHRS, CDR2 YFSETQ. Losses at the gene ends were 4 bases for V and 2 bases for J; bases not matched to a gene: 4. The CDR3 has 15 amino acids. In DNA, the CDR3 is TGCGCCAGCAGCAAGGGACAGGGCCCCTACAATGAGCAGTTCTTC. Protein product: CASSKGQGPYNEQFF.

The sample holds a few counts of this clonotype. This chain connects TRBV20-1 to TRBJ2-3; no definite D call. The germline V gene has CDR1 DFQATT and CDR2 SNEGSKA (reference sequence). Trimming took off 3 bases at V and 3 bases at J, with 13 bases between the two ends. This CDR3 region has 14 residues. CDR3 bases: TGCAGTGCTAGTAGCACCAGATGGACAGATACGCAGTATTTT. Protein product: CSASSTRWTDTQYF.

The genes are TRBV4-2 and TRBJ2-3; D is unresolved. Germline-derived CDR1 and CDR2 are LGHNA and YNFKEQ. The CDR3 has 16 residues. Trimming took 4 bases from V and 3 from J, leaving 17 bases between them. The CDR3 region has the DNA TGTGCCAGCAGCCCGTCCTTTCGGAGTTCGACAGATACGCAGTATTTT. It specifies CASSPSFRSSTDTQYF.

For this clonotype: A read error may be the cause here, since a much bigger clone is one base away. CDR3 in amino acids: CASSAGTAYGYTF. The CDR3 region has the DNA TGTGCCAGCAGCGCCGGGACAGCCTATGGCTACACCTTC. This sequence joins TRBV5-6 and TRBJ1-2, with 7 nucleotides matching TRBD1. The CDR3 covers 13 residues. The J segment lost 4 bases and the V segment lost 4 bases, leaving 4 bases of the junction unmatched. Germline CDR1 SGHDT, CDR2 YYEEEE.

The chain carries TRBV4-2 and TRBJ2-5, with 10 bases aligning to TRBD2. Losses at the gene ends were 1 base for V and 5 bases for J; bases not matched to a gene: 10. The germline gives CDR1 LGHNA, CDR2 YNFKEQ. The CDR3 has 17 residues. The CDR3 loop reads CASSQGTSGIAFETQYF. The CDR3 DNA reads TGTGCCAGCAGCCAAGGGACTAGCGGAATAGCCTTTGAGACCCAGTACTTC.